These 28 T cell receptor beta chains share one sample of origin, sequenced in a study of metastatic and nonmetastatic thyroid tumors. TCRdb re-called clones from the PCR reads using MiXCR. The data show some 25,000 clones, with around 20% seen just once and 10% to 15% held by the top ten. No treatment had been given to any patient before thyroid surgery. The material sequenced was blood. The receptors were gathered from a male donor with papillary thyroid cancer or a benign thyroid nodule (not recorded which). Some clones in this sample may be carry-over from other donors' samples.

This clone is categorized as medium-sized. CDR3 nucleotide sequence: TGCAGTGCTAGACAGTCTAGCCGAGATATGGGTGAGCAGTTCTTC. It is translated as CSARQSSRDMGEQFF. The chain uses TRBV20-1 and TRBJ2-1, with a tentative D call TRBD2 (5 bases). This CDR3 has 15 residues. The V end lost 2 bases, the J end lost 9 bases, and 20 bases lay between the germline ends. Germline-derived CDR1 and CDR2 are DFQATT and SNEGSKA (reference sequence).

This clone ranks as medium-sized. In nucleotides, the CDR3 is TGTGCCTGGAAGTTAAAGGGGGCATCAACTGAAGCTTTCTTT. The encoded protein is CAWKLKGASTEAFF. This sequence joins TRBV30 and TRBJ1-1; 7 positions agree with TRBD1. Germline V CDR1 and CDR2: GTSNPN, SVGIG (reference sequence). This CDR3 comprises 14 residues. The junction had 10 bases not matched to a gene; V was cut back by 4 bases and J by 5 bases.

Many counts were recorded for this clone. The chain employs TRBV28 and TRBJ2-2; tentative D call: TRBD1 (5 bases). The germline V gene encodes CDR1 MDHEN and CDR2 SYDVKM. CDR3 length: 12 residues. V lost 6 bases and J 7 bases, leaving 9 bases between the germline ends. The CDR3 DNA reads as TGTGCCAGCAGAAGGGGTTACGGGGAGCTGTTTTTT. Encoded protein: CASRRGYGELFF.

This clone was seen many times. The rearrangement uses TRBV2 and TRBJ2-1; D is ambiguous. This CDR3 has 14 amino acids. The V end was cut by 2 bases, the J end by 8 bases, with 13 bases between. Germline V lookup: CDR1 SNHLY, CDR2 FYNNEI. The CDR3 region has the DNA TGTGCCAGCAGTGAATATCCGTATAACTATGAGCAGTTCTTC. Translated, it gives CASSEYPYNYEQFF.

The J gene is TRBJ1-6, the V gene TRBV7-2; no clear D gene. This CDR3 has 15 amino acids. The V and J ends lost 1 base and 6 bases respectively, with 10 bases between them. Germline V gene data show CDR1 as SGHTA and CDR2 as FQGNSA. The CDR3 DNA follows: TGTGCCAGCAGCTTAGTCGCAAATTCTAATTCACCCCTCCACTTT. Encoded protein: CASSLVANSNSPLHF.

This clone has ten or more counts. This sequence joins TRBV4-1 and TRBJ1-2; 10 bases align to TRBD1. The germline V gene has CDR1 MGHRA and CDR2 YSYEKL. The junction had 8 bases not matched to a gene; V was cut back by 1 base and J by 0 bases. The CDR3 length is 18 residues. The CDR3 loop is CASSQVLDRGNPNYGYTF. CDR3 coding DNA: TGCGCCAGCAGCCAAGTTCTGGACAGGGGGAACCCTAACTATGGCTACACCTTC.

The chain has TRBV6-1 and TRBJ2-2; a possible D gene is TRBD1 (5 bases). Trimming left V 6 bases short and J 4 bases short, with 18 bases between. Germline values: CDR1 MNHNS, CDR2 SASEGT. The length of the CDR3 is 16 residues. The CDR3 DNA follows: TGTGCCAGCAGGCCCCTGACAGTGGTAATCACCGGGGAGCTGTTTTTT. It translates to CASRPLTVVITGELFF.

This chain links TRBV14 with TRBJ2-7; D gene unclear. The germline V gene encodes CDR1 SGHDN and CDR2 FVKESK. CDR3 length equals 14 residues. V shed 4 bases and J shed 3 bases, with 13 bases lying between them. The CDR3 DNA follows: TGTGCCAGCAGCCCTCGTACCCGTTGCTACGAGCAGTACTTC. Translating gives CASSPRTRCYEQYF.

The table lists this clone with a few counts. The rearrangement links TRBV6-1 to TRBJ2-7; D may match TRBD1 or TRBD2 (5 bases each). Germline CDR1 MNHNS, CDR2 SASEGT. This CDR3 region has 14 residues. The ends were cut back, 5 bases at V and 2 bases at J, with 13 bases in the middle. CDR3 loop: CASSSRDAPYEQYF. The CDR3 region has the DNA TGTGCCAGCAGTTCACGGGACGCCCCCTACGAGCAGTACTTC.

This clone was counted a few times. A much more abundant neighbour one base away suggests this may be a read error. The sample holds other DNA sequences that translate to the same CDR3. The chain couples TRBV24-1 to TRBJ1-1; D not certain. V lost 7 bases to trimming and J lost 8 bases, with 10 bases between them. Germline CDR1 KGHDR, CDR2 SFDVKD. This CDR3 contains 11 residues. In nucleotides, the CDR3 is TGTGCCACCAGGGCGGACGGGGAAGCTTTCTTT. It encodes CATRADGEAFF.

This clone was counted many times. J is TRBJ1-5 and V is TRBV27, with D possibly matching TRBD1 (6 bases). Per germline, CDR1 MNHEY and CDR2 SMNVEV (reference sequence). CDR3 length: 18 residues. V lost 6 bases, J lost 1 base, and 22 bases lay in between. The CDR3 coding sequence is TGTGCCAGCAGGGGGTCAGGGGATTGGTGGGAGAGCAATCAGCCCCAGCATTTT. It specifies CASRGSGDWWESNQPQHF.

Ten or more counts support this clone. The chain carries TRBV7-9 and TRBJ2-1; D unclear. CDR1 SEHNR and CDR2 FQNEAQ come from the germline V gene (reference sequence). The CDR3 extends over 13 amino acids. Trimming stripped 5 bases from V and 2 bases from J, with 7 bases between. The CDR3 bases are TGTGCCAGCAGCCGTAGGACCTACAATGAGCAGTTCTTC. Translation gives CASSRRTYNEQFF.

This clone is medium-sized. In DNA form, the CDR3 reads TGTGCCAGCAGTCACGACACGCCGGCCTACGAGCAGTACTTC. Its translation: CASSHDTPAYEQYF. The rearrangement uses TRBV6-2 or TRBV6-3 and TRBJ2-7; D remains unclear. Germline CDR1 is MNHEY and CDR2 is SVGEGT. V gave up 5 bases and J gave up 2 bases, with 13 bases separating them. This CDR3 comprises 14 residues.

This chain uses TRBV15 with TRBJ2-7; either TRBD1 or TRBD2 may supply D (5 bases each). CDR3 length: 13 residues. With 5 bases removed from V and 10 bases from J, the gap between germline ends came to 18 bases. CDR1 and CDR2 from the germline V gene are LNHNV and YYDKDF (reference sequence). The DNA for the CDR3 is TGTGCCACCAGCCGGGACCCAGATAACTATCAGTACTTC. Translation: CATSRDPDNYQYF.

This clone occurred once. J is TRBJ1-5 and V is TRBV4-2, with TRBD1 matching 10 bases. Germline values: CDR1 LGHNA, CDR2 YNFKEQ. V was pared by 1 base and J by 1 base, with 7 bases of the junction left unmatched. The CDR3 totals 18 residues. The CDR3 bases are TGTGCCAGCAGCCAAGCCCCGACAGGGGGCTTCAGCAATCAGCCCCAGCATTTT. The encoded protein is CASSQAPTGGFSNQPQHF.

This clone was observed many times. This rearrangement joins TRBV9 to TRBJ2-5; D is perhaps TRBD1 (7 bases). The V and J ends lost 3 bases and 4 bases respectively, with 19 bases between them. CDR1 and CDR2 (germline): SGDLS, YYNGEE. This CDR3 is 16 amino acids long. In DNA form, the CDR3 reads TGTGCCAGCAGCGCCGGAGGGGGCAGGGTGACAGAGACCCAGTACTTC. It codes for CASSAGGGRVTETQYF.

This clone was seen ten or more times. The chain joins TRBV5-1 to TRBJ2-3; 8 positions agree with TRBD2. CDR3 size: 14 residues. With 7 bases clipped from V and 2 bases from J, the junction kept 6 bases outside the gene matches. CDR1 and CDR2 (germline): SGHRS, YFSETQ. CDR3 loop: CASGPGGTTDTQYF. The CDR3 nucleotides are TGCGCCAGCGGGCCGGGAGGGACCACAGATACGCAGTATTTT.

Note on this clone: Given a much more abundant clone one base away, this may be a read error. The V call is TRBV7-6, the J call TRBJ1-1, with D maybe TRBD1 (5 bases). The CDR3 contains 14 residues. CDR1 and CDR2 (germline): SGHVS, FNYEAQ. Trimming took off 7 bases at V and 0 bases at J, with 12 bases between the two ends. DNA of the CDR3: TGTGCCAGCATTCCACCGGGACTGAACACTGAAGCTTTCTTT. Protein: CASIPPGLNTEAFF.

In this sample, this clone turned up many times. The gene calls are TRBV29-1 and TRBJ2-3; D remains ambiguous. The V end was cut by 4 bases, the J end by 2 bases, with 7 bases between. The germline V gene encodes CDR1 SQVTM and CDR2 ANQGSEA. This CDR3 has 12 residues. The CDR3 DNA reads TGCAGCGTTGGCGGAAACACAGATACGCAGTATTTT. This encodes CSVGGNTDTQYF.

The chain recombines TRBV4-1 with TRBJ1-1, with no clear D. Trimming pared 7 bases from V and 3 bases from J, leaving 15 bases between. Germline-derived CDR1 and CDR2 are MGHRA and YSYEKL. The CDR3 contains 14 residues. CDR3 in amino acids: CASTFLETDTEAFF. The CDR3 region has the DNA TGCGCCAGCACCTTTTTGGAGACGGACACTGAAGCTTTCTTT.

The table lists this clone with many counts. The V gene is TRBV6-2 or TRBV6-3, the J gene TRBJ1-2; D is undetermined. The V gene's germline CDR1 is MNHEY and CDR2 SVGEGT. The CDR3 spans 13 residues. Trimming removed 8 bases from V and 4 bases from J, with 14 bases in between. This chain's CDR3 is CASGRPACYGYTF. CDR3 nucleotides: TGTGCCAGCGGCCGTCCGGCTTGCTATGGCTACACCTTC.

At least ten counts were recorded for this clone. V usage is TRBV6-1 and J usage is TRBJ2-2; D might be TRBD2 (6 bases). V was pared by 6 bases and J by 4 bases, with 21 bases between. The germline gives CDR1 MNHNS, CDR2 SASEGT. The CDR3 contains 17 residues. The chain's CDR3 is CASRSPGGGDPTGELFF. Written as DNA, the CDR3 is TGTGCCAGCAGGTCCCCCGGGGGTGGGGATCCCACCGGGGAGCTGTTTTTT.

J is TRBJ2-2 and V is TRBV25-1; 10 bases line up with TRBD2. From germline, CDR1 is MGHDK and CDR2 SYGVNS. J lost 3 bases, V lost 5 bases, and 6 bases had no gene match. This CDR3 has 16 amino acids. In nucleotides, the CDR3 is TGTGCCAGCAGTCTGACCGGGACTAGCGACACCGGGGAGCTGTTTTTT. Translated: CASSLTGTSDTGELFF. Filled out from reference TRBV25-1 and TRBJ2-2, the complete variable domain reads EADIYQTPRYLVIGTGKKITLECSQTMGHDKMYWYQQDPGMELHLIHYSYGVNSTEKGDLSSESTVSRIRTEHFPLTLESARPSHTSQYLCASSLTGTSDTGELFFGEGSRLTVL.

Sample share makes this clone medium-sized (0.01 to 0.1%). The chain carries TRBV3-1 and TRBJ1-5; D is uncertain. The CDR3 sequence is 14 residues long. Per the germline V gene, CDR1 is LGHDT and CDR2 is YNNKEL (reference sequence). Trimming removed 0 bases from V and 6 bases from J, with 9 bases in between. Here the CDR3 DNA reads TGTGCCAGCAGCCAAGATGTATCGGGTCAGCCCCAGCATTTT. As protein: CASSQDVSGQPQHF.

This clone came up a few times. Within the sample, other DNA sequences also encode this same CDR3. The DNA for the CDR3 is TGTGCCAGCAGTGATGGTGGGGGAGTTGAAAAACTGTTTTTT. It specifies CASSDGGGVEKLFF. The chain has TRBV2 and TRBJ1-4; tentative D call: TRBD1 (5 bases). This CDR3 is built from 14 residues. Germline V gene sequence: CDR1 SNHLY, CDR2 FYNNEI. With 3 bases removed from V and 7 bases from J, the gap between germline ends came to 12 bases.

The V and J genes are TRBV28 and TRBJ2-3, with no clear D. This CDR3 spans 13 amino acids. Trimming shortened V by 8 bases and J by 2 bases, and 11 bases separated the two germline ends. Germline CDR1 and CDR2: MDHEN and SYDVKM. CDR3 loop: CASLFQFTDTQYF. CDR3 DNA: TGTGCCAGCCTTTTTCAATTCACAGATACGCAGTATTTT.

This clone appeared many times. The CDR3 nucleotides read TGTGCCAGCAGTCCCCGGACTAGCGGGAGCGAGACCCAGTACTTC. Its translation: CASSPRTSGSETQYF. This rearrangement joins TRBV6-1 to TRBJ2-5; 13 nucleotides agree with TRBD2. The CDR3 spans 15 residues. J lost 5 bases, V lost 5 bases, and 5 bases had no gene match. Looked up from germline, CDR1 is MNHNS and CDR2 is SASEGT.

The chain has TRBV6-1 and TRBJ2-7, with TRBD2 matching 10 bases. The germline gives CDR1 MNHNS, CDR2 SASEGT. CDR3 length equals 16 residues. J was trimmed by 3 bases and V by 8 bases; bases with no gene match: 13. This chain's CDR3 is CASLRGTSGAVYEQYF. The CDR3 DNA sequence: TGTGCCAGCCTACGCGGAACTAGCGGGGCCGTCTACGAGCAGTACTTC.